This T cell receptor (beta chain) was identified during a study of T cell repertoires in urothelial bladder cancer. Overall study results and limits: Benign specimens held more T cells than urothelial carcinoma specimens.

V was pared by 2 bases and J by 3 bases, with 11 bases between. Germline-derived CDR1 and CDR2 are GTSNPN and SVGIG (reference sequence). This CDR3 comprises 13 residues. Here immunoSEQ multiplex PCR was the method, and the copy in TCRdb shows in-frame clones only, minus some. The sample yields some 8,600 clones, about three fifths seen once. Of note for this clone: Antigen specificity is unknown.

This sequence was found in a human donor with urothelial carcinoma. V and J are TRBV30 and TRBJ2-7, with D possibly TRBD1 on 5 matching bases. Input material: tumor-infiltrating cells from bladder cancer. CDR3 bases: TGTGCCTGGAGTAGGGGTCAGTACTACGAGCAGTACTTC. The encoded protein is CAWSRGQYYEQYF. Combining the CDR3 with reference TRBV30 and TRBJ2-7 gives the whole variable domain SQTIHQWPATLVQPVGSPLSLECTVEGTSNPNLYWYRQAAGRGLQLLFYSVGIGQISSEVPQNLSASRPQDRQFILSSKKLLLSDSGFYLCAWSRGQYYEQYFGPGTRLTVT.